The 21 T cell receptor beta chains given below trace back to one sample, sequenced in a study of cytotoxic CD8 clonotypes in ibrutinib-treated CLL. The data were produced by immunoSEQ multiplex PCR, yet TCRdb's version contains in-frame clones alone and is incomplete. The data show some 150,000 clones, about 70% seen once. This sample comprised PBMCs, obtained after 24 months of ibrutinib treatment. These receptors all stem from a human donor with chronic lymphocytic leukemia.

The chain combines TRBV18 with TRBJ2-3; D remains ambiguous. This CDR3 spans 15 amino acids. With 0 bases removed from V and 1 base from J, the gap between germline ends came to 8 bases. Germline CDR1 KGHSH, CDR2 LQKENI. CDR3 nucleotide sequence: TGTGCCAGCTCACCACCGGGGTTAGGCACAGATACGCAGTATTTT. Protein sequence: CASSPPGLGTDTQYF. Supplemented by reference TRBV18 and TRBJ2-3, the full variable domain reads NAGVMQNPRHLVRRRGQEARLRCSPMKGHSHVYWYRQLPEEGLKFMVYLQKENIIDESGMPKERFSAEFPKEGPSILRIQQVVRGDSAAYFCASSPPGLGTDTQYFGPGTRLTVL.

This clone was detected only a few times. V usage is TRBV18 and J usage is TRBJ1-1; D is unclear. The CDR3 is 13 amino acids. In germline, CDR1 is KGHSH, CDR2 LQKENI. V was cut by 1 base and J by 1 base, with 4 bases left in between. Here the CDR3 reads CASSPQANTEAFF. The CDR3 DNA reads as TGTGCCAGCTCACCACAGGCGAACACTGAAGCTTTCTTT.

This clone was detected only a few times. The rearrangement links TRBV28 to TRBJ2-7, with a weak D call TRBD2 (5 bases). Trimming pared 6 bases from V and 1 base from J, leaving 10 bases between. Germline V gene lookup returns CDR1 MDHEN and CDR2 SYDVKM. This CDR3 contains 13 residues. CDR3 sequence: CASRGGLSYEQYF. In DNA form, the CDR3 reads TGTGCCAGCAGAGGCGGACTGTCCTACGAGCAGTACTTC.

The rearrangement links TRBV19 to TRBJ1-1; D is unclear. With 3 bases removed from V and 5 bases from J, the gap between germline ends came to 10 bases. The CDR3 totals 13 residues. The germline gives CDR1 LNHDA, CDR2 SQIVND (reference sequence). CDR3 region: CASSMVLGTEAFF. CDR3 DNA sequence: TGTGCCAGTAGTATGGTCCTGGGGACTGAAGCTTTCTTT.

This clone was seen more than once but under ten times. V is TRBV6-5 and J is TRBJ1-1; D gene unclear. The CDR3 spans 13 residues. Germline V gene lookup returns CDR1 MNHEY and CDR2 SVGAGI. V shed 2 bases and J shed 8 bases, with 12 bases lying between them. CDR3 coding DNA: TGTGCCAGCAGTTACGGGTTTGGGAGGGAAGCTTTCTTT. It is translated as CASSYGFGREAFF.

V gene TRBV27 combines with J gene TRBJ2-3; 8 positions match TRBD1. The CDR3 is 16 amino acids. Germline CDR1 reads MNHEY; CDR2 reads SMNVEV (reference sequence). V shed 3 bases, J shed 6 bases, and the junction held 11 bases outside the gene matches. The chain's CDR3 is CASSFSPDRVGDTQYF. The CDR3, as DNA: TGTGCCAGCAGTTTTTCCCCGGACAGGGTAGGCGATACGCAGTATTTT.

The V call is TRBV5-1, the J call TRBJ2-2, with 12 nucleotides matching TRBD1. After removal of 4 bases from V and 7 bases from J, the junction contained 5 bases not matched to a gene. The CDR3 extends over 15 amino acids. From germline, CDR1 is SGHRS and CDR2 YFSETQ. CDR3 amino acids: CASSAGQGAGGELFF. The DNA for the CDR3 is TGCGCCAGCAGCGCGGGACAGGGGGCTGGCGGGGAGCTGTTTTTT.

The gene calls are TRBV10-2 and TRBJ2-4; 16 bases match TRBD2. Per the germline V gene, CDR1 is WSHSY and CDR2 is SAAADI. J lost 1 base, V lost 9 bases, and 21 bases had no gene match. CDR3 length: 22 residues. CDR3 coding DNA: TGCGCCAGGGGCTCCCAGTCGACCCCGGGACTAGCGGGGGGGCCGGCCAAAAACATTCAGTACTTC. This codes for CARGSQSTPGLAGGPAKNIQYF.

The CDR3, as DNA: TGTGCCAGCAGTTACCCGGAGGGGACCCAGTACTTC. Translation gives CASSYPEGTQYF. This chain joins TRBV6-5 and TRBJ2-5; weak D call: TRBD2 (6 bases). V lost 2 bases, J lost 7 bases, and 8 bases lay in between. CDR1 is MNHEY, CDR2 SVGAGI, per germline. The CDR3 is made up of 12 amino acids.

CDR3 in DNA: TGCGCCAGCAGCTTGAGTCGGGACACTGAAGCTTTCTTT. Protein product: CASSLSRDTEAFF. The V call is TRBV5-1, the J call TRBJ1-1, with unresolved D. CDR3 length equals 13 residues. Trimming shortened V by 1 base and J by 3 bases, and 7 bases separated the two germline ends. The V gene's germline CDR1 is SGHRS and CDR2 YFSETQ.

The chain employs TRBV28 and TRBJ2-3; no definite D call. The germline V gene has CDR1 MDHEN and CDR2 SYDVKM. Trimming left V 3 bases short and J 6 bases short, with 10 bases between. The CDR3 is made up of 13 amino acids. Here the CDR3 DNA reads TGTGCCAGCAGTTTGGTCGGGTATGATACGCAGTATTTT. Translating it yields CASSLVGYDTQYF.

The chain has TRBV11-2 and TRBJ2-3; D might be TRBD1 or TRBD2, each matching 6 bases. The germline V gene has CDR1 SGHAT and CDR2 FQNNGV. This CDR3 is built from 15 residues. Trimming shortened V by 7 bases and J by 3 bases, and 17 bases separated the two germline ends. The CDR3 bases are TGTGCCAGCACCATCAGGGGCGGGGCGACAGATACGCAGTATTTT. Its protein product is CASTIRGGATDTQYF. The full variable domain, with the rest looked up from reference TRBV11-2 and TRBJ2-3, is EAGVAQSPRYKIIEKRQSVAFWCNPISGHATLYWYQQILGQGPKLLIQFQNNGVVDDSQLPKDRFSAERLKGVDSTLKIQPAKLEDSAVYLCASTIRGGATDTQYFGPGTRLTVL.

This clone has just one count. J is TRBJ2-1 and V is TRBV9; TRBD2 might be the D (5 bases). V dropped 4 bases and J dropped 2 bases, with 13 bases sitting between them. The germline gives CDR1 SGDLS, CDR2 YYNGEE. CDR3 length equals 15 residues. CDR3 DNA: TGTGCCAGCAGCAAGAGCGGAGTCCCCTACAATGAGCAGTTCTTC. Amino acid sequence: CASSKSGVPYNEQFF.

CDR3 residues: CASSGPIHGYTF. The CDR3 DNA reads as TGTGCCAGCAGCGGACCGATCCATGGCTACACCTTC. V usage is TRBV7-9 and J usage is TRBJ1-2, with D unclear. The length of the CDR3 is 12 residues. V was trimmed by 5 bases and J by 6 bases, leaving 10 bases between them. The germline CDR1 and CDR2 sequences are SEHNR and FQNEAQ (reference sequence). Full variable domain (rest looked up from reference TRBV7-9 and TRBJ1-2): DTGVSQNPRHKITKRGQNVTFRCDPISEHNRLYWYRQTLGQGPEFLTYFQNEAQLEKSRLLSDRFSAERPKGSFSTLEIQRTEQGDSAMYLCASSGPIHGYTFGSGTRLTVV.

The genes are TRBV4-3 and TRBJ2-7; D might be TRBD2 (6 bases). V lost 0 bases and J 4 bases, leaving 13 bases between the germline ends. The CDR3 consists of 15 residues. Germline-derived CDR1 and CDR2 are LGHNA and YSLEER. CDR3 coding DNA: TGCGCCAGCAGCCAAGAGGGCCTAGCGCCGTACGAGCAGTACTTC. Its translation is CASSQEGLAPYEQYF.

The chain has TRBV27 and TRBJ1-2, with D possibly TRBD1 on 5 matching bases. The V gene lost 4 bases and the J gene lost 4 bases, with 10 bases spanning the gap. CDR1 is MNHEY and CDR2 is SMNVEV in the germline V gene (reference sequence). The CDR3 contains 13 residues. The CDR3 DNA is TGTGCCAGCAGTTCCGGGGCGTCCTATGGCTACACCTTC. It encodes CASSSGASYGYTF.

The sample holds many counts of this clone. The chain is built from TRBV28 and TRBJ2-2; D gene uncertain. Germline CDR1 is MDHEN and CDR2 is SYDVKM. CDR3 size: 13 residues. With 7 bases removed from V and 4 bases from J, the gap between germline ends came to 10 bases. The chain's CDR3 is CASTAPSTGELFF. CDR3 bases: TGTGCCAGCACGGCCCCCAGCACCGGGGAGCTGTTTTTT.

J is TRBJ1-5 and V is TRBV29-1, with a weak D call TRBD1 (5 bases). The CDR3 runs 13 residues. Germline V gene sequence: CDR1 SQVTM, CDR2 ANQGSEA. Trimming cost V 4 bases and J 5 bases, with 12 bases left between them. This CDR3 is CSVGGTRDQPQHF. The CDR3 bases are TGCAGCGTTGGGGGGACCCGCGATCAGCCCCAGCATTTT.

This clone was seen only a few times. In DNA, the CDR3 is TGTGCCAGCAGCTTAACGGGGGCAGGGGTACTACCCGGGGAGCTGTTTTTT. Amino acid sequence: CASSLTGAGVLPGELFF. V is TRBV7-9 and J is TRBJ2-2; D is perhaps TRBD1 or TRBD2 (6 bases each). The CDR3 contains 17 residues. Deletions cut 2 bases from V and 6 bases from J, with 19 bases between. Germline CDR1 SEHNR, CDR2 FQNEAQ (reference sequence).

The chain joins TRBV4-3 to TRBJ1-1, with TRBD1 identical over 11 bases. The J segment lost 11 bases and the V segment lost 1 base, leaving 3 bases of the junction unmatched. CDR1 is LGHNA, CDR2 YSLEER, per germline. This CDR3 has 13 residues. The CDR3 protein is CASSQVGQGDAFF. The DNA for the CDR3 is TGCGCCAGCAGCCAAGTGGGACAGGGGGACGCTTTCTTT.

The genes are TRBV4-2 and TRBJ2-7, with D hard to call. Per germline, CDR1 LGHNA and CDR2 YNFKEQ. Trimming took off 1 base at V and 5 bases at J, with 12 bases between the two ends. The CDR3 contains 14 residues. The chain's CDR3 is CASSQAHLVDEQYF. The DNA for the CDR3 is TGTGCCAGCAGCCAAGCCCACCTGGTGGACGAGCAGTACTTC.